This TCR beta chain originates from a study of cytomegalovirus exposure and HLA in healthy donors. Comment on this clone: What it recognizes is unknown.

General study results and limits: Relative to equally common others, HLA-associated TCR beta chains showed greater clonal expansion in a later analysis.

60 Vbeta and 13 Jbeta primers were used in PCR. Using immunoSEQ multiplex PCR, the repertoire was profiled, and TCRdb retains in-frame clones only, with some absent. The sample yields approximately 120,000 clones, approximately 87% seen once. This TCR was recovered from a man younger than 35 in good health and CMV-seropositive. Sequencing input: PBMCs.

The CDR3 loop reads CASSELEYEQYF. Here the CDR3 DNA reads TGTGCCAGCAGTGAACTCGAGTACGAGCAGTACTTC. V and J are TRBV2 and TRBJ2-7, with D unresolved. The CDR3 has 12 residues. Germline CDR1 reads SNHLY; CDR2 reads FYNNEI. Between the trimmed V and J ends, which lost 2 bases and 4 bases, there was a span of 6 bases.